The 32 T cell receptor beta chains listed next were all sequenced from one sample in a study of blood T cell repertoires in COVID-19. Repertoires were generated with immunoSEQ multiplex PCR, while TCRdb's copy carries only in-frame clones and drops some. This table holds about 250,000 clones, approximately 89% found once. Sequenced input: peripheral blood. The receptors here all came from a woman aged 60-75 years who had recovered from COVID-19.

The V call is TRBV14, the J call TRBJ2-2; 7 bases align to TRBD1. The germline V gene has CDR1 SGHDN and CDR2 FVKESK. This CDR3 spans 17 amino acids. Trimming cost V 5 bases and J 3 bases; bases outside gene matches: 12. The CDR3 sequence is CASSSGTAPLYTGELFF. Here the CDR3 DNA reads TGTGCCAGCAGCTCCGGGACAGCGCCATTATACACCGGGGAGCTGTTTTTT. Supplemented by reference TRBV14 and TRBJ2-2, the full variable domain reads EAGVTQFPSHSVIEKGQTVTLRCDPISGHDNLYWYRRVMGKEIKFLLHFVKESKQDESGMPNNRFLAERTGGTYSTLKVQPAELEDSGVYFCASSSGTAPLYTGELFFGEGSRLTVL.

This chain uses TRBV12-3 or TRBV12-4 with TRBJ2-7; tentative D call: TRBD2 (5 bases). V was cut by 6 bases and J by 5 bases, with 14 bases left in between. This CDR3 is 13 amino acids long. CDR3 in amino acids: CASSQSGSDEQYF. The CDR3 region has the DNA TGTGCCAGCAGCCAGTCGGGGTCGGACGAGCAGTACTTC.

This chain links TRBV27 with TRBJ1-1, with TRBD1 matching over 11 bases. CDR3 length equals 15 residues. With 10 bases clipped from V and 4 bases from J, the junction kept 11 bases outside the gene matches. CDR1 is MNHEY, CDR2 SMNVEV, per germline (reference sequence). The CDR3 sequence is CATTPGTGGITEAFF. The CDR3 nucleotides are TGTGCCACCACCCCCGGGACAGGGGGTATCACTGAAGCTTTCTTT.

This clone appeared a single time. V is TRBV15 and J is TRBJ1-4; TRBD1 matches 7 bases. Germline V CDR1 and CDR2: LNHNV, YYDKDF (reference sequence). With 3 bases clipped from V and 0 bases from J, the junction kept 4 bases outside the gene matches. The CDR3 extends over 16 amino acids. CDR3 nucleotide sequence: TGTGCCACCAGCAGCGGGGACAGCGCAACTAATGAAAAACTGTTTTTT. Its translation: CATSSGDSATNEKLFF.

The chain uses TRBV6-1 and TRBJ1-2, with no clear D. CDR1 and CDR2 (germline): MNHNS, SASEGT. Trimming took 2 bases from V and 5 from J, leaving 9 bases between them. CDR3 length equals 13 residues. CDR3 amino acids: CASSEPPGYGYTF. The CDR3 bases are TGTGCCAGCAGTGAACCTCCAGGATATGGCTACACCTTC.

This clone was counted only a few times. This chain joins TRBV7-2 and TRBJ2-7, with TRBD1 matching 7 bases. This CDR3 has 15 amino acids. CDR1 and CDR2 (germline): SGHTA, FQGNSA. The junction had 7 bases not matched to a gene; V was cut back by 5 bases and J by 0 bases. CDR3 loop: CASSPLTGSSYEQYF. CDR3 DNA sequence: TGTGCCAGCAGCCCACTGACAGGGAGCTCCTACGAGCAGTACTTC.

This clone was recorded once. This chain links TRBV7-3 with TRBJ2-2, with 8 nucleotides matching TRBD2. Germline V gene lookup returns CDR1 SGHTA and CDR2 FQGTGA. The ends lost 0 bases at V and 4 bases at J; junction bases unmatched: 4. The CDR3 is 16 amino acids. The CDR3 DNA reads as TGTGCCAGCAGCTTAACGTTCGCGGGGGGCACCGGGGAGCTGTTTTTT. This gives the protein CASSLTFAGGTGELFF.

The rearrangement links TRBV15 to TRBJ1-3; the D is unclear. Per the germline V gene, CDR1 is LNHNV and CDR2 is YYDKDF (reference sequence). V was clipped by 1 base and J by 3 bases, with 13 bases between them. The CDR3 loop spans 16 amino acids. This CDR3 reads CATSRAPVSFGNTIYF. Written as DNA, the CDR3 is TGTGCCACCAGCAGAGCTCCGGTCTCCTTTGGAAACACCATATATTTT.

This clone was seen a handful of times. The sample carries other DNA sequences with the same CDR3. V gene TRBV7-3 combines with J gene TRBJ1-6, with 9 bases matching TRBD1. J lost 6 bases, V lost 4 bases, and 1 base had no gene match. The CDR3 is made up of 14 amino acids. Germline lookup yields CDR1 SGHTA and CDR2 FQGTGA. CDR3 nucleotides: TGTGCCAGCAGCTCGACAGGGGGTAATTCACCCCTCCACTTT. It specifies CASSSTGGNSPLHF. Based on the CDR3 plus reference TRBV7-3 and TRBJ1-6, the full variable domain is GAGVSQTPSNKVTEKGKYVELRCDPISGHTALYWYRQSLGQGPEFLIYFQGTGAADDSGLPNDRFFAVRPEGSVSTLKIQRTERGDSAVYLCASSSTGGNSPLHFGNGTRLTVT.

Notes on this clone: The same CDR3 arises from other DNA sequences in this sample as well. CDR3 nucleotides: TGTGCCAGCAGCGTAGCAGGCACCTACGAGCAGTACTTC. Translated: CASSVAGTYEQYF. The chain employs TRBV9 and TRBJ2-7; D is undetermined. V lost 0 bases, J lost 2 bases, and 6 bases lay in between. The CDR3 loop spans 13 amino acids. CDR1 is SGDLS and CDR2 is YYNGEE in the germline V gene.

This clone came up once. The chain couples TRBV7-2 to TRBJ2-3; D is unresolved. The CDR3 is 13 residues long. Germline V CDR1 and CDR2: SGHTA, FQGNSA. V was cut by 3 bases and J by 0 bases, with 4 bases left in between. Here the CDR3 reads CASSFFSTDTQYF. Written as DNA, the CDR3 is TGTGCCAGCAGCTTCTTTAGCACAGATACGCAGTATTTT.

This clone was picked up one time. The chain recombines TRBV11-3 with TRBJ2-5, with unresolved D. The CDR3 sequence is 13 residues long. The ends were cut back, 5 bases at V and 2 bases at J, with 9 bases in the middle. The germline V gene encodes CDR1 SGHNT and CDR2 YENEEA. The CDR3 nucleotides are TGTGCCAGCAGCCGCGGAACTCAAGAGACCCAGTACTTC. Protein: CASSRGTQETQYF.

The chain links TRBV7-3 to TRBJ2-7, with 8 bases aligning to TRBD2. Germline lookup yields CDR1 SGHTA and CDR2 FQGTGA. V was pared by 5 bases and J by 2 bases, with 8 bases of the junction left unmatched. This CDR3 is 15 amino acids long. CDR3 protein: CASSPTPGLAYEQYF. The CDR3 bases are TGTGCCAGCAGCCCTACCCCGGGACTAGCCTACGAGCAGTACTTC.

CDR3 protein: CASSYSSGRNNQPQHF. In DNA form, the CDR3 reads TGTGCCAGCAGTTATAGTAGTGGCAGGAATAATCAGCCCCAGCATTTT. The chain has TRBV6-6 and TRBJ1-5; D not certain. The length of the CDR3 is 16 residues. V lost 3 bases and J 4 bases, leaving 16 bases between the germline ends. From germline, CDR1 is MNHNY and CDR2 SVGAGI (reference sequence).

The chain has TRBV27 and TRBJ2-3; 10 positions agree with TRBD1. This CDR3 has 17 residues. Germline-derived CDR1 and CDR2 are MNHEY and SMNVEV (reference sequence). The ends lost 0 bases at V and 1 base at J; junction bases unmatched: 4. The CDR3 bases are TGTGCCAGCAGTTTATCGTCCGGGACAGGGGGCACAGATACGCAGTATTTT. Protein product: CASSLSSGTGGTDTQYF.

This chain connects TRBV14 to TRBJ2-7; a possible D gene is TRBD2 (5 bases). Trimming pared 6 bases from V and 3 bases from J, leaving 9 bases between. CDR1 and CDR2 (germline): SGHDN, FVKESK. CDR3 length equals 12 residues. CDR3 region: CASRKEGYEQYF. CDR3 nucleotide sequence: TGTGCCAGCAGGAAAGAGGGCTACGAGCAGTACTTC.

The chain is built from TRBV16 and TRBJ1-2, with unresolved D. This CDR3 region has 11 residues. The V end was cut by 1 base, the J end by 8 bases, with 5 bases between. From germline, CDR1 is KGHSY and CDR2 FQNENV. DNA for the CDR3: TGTGCCAGCAGCCAATATCAAGGCTACACCTTC. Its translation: CASSQYQGYTF. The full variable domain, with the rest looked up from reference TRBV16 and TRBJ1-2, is GEEVAQTPKHLVRGEGQKAKLYCAPIKGHSYVFWYQQVLKNEFKFLISFQNENVFDETGMPKERFSAKCLPNSPCSLEIQATKLEDSAVYFCASSQYQGYTFGSGTRLTVV.

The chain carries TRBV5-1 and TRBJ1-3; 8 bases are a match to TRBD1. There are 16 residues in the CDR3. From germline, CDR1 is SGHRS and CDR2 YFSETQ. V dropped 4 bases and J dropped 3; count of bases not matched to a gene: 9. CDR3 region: CASSPTQGAGGNTIYF. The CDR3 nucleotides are TGCGCCAGCAGCCCGACTCAGGGGGCAGGTGGAAACACCATATATTTT.

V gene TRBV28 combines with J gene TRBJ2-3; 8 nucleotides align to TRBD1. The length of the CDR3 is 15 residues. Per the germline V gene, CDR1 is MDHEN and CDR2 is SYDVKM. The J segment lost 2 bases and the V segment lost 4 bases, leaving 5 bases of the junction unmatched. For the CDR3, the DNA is TGTGCCAGCAGTTCCGGGACAGGAACCACAGATACGCAGTATTTT. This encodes CASSSGTGTTDTQYF.

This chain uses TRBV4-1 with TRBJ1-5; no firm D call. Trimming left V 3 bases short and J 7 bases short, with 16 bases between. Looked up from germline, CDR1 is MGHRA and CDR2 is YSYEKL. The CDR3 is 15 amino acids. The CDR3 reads CASSHPWAARQPQHF. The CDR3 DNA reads TGCGCCAGCAGCCATCCCTGGGCTGCGAGACAGCCCCAGCATTTT.

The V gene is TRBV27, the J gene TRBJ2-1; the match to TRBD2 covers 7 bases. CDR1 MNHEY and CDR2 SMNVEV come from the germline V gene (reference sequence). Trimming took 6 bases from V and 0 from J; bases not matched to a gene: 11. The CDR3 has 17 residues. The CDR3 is CASSRLGRGSSYNEQFF. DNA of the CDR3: TGTGCCAGCAGCCGCTTGGGGCGGGGGAGCTCCTACAATGAGCAGTTCTTC.

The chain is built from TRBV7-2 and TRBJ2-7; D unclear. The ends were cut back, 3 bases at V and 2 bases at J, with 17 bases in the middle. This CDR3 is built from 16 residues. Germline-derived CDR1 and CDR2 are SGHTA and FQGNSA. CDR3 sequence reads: CASSLHQVSVTYEQYF. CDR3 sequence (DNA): TGTGCCAGCAGCTTGCACCAAGTATCGGTCACCTACGAGCAGTACTTC.

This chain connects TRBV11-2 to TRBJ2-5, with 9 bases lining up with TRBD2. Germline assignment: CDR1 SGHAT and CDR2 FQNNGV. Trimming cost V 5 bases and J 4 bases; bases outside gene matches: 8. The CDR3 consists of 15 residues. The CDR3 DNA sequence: TGTGCCAGCAGCCTCCTGCGGGGGGGCACAGAGACCCAGTACTTC. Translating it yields CASSLLRGGTETQYF.

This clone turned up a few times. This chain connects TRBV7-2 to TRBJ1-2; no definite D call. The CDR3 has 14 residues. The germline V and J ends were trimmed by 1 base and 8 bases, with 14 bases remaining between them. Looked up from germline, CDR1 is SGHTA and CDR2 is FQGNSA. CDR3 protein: CASSLDTSAGGYTF. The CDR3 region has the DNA TGTGCCAGCAGCTTAGATACTTCTGCGGGGGGCTACACCTTC.

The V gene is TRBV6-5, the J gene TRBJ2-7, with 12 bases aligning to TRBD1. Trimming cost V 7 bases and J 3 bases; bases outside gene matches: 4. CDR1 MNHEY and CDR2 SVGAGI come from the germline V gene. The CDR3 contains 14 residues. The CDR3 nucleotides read TGTGCCAGCACTCGGGACAGGGGGCACTACGAGCAGTACTTC. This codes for CASTRDRGHYEQYF.

CDR3 sequence reads: CASSRGQGAFQPQHF. CDR3 bases: TGTGCCAGCAGTCGCGGGCAGGGGGCTTTTCAGCCCCAGCATTTT. J is TRBJ1-5 and V is TRBV2; 8 bases line up with TRBD1. The CDR3 runs to 15 residues. The V segment lost 5 bases and the J segment 6 bases; nucleotides outside the gene matches: 9. CDR1 is SNHLY, CDR2 FYNNEI, per germline.

In nucleotides, the CDR3 is TGTGCCAGCAGCTTGGGACAGGGCGGCAATCAGCCCCAGCATTTT. Protein: CASSLGQGGNQPQHF. The chain recombines TRBV5-4 with TRBJ1-5, with TRBD1 matching over 7 bases. V lost 0 bases, J lost 2 bases, and 2 bases stayed unmatched. Per germline, CDR1 SGHNT and CDR2 YYREEE (reference sequence). This CDR3 spans 15 amino acids.

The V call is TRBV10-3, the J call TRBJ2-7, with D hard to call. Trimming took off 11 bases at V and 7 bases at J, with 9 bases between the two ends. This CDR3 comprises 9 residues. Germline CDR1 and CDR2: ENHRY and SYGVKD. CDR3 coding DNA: TGTGCCCCCCCCCAAGAGCAGTACTTC. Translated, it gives CAPPQEQYF.

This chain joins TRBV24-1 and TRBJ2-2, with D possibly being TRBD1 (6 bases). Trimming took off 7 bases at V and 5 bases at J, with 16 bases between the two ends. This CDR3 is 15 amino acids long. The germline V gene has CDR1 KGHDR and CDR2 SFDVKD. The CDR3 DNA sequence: TGTGCCACCAGGAAGAGCGGCAGGGGAACCGGGGAGCTGTTTTTT. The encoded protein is CATRKSGRGTGELFF.

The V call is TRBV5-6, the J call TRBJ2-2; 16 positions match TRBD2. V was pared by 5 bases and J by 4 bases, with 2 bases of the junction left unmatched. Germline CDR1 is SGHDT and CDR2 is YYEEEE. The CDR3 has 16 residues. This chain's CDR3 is CASRGLAGGPTGELFF. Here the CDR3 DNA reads TGTGCCAGCAGGGGACTAGCGGGGGGGCCCACCGGGGAGCTGTTTTTT.

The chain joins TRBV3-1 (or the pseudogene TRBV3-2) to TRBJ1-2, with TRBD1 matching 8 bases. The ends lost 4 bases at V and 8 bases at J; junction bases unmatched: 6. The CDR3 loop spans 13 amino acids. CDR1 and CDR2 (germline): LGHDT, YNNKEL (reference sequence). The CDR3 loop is CASSLDRVGGYTF. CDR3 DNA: TGTGCCAGCAGCCTGGACAGGGTGGGCGGCTACACCTTC.

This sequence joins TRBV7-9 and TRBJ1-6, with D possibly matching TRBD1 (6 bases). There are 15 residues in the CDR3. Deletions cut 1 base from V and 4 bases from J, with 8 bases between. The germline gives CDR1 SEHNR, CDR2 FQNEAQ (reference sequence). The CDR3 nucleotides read TGTGCCAGCAGCTTAGACGGGACATATAATTCACCCCTCCACTTT. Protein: CASSLDGTYNSPLHF.